This paragraph reports one TCR beta chain. Its antigen is not identified. These data originate in a study of T cell repertoires in ileal Crohn's disease. Study outcomes and limitations: Active smokers at surgery had more clonal expansions than non-smokers.

The germline V gene encodes CDR1 MNHEY and CDR2 SMNVEV (reference sequence). The CDR3 contains 13 residues. Trimming took off 4 bases at V and 3 bases at J, with 10 bases between the two ends. The repertoire was sequenced with immunoSEQ multiplex PCR; TCRdb's copy has only in-frame clones and lacks some. The sample has some 16,000 clones; 75% to 85% are singletons. Sequenced input: ileal tissue. This chain joins TRBV27 and TRBJ2-7, with a possible D match to TRBD2 (6 bases). The TCR comes from an adult with Crohn's disease. Here the CDR3 reads CASSWGEYYEQYF. The CDR3 nucleotides read TGTGCCAGCAGTTGGGGGGAATACTACGAGCAGTACTTC.